The 5 T cell receptor beta chains given below trace back to one sample, sequenced in a study of beta chain features in type 1 diabetes. Investigators reverse transcribed all isolated RNA, so they sequenced expressed TCRB transcripts. Profiling relied on immunoSEQ multiplex PCR, and the TCRdb table lists in-frame clones only, not all of them. The table lists around 400,000 clones, more than 12% of them singletons. Source material: naive CD4+ T cells from blood. The receptors originated from a woman aged 18-29 years in good health.

This clone was seen a few times. The chain couples TRBV27 to TRBJ1-5; 10 nucleotides agree with TRBD1. Per the germline V gene, CDR1 is MNHEY and CDR2 is SMNVEV (reference sequence). J was trimmed by 2 bases and V by 4 bases; bases with no gene match: 14. The CDR3 has 19 residues. CDR3 residues: CASSSRDRGSHNGNQPQHF. The CDR3 DNA reads TGTGCCAGCAGTTCTCGGGACAGGGGTTCTCATAACGGCAATCAGCCCCAGCATTTT.

This clone was counted a few times. V usage is TRBV28 and J usage is TRBJ2-3; D possibly corresponds to TRBD1 (5 bases). This CDR3 is built from 14 residues. Per the germline V gene, CDR1 is MDHEN and CDR2 is SYDVKM. V was shortened by 2 bases and J by 6 bases, with 12 bases between the two germline ends. The CDR3 protein is CASSLPPPGDTQYF. In nucleotides, the CDR3 is TGTGCCAGCAGTTTACCACCACCAGGGGATACGCAGTATTTT. Complete variable domain (other parts from reference TRBV28 and TRBJ2-3): DVKVTQSSRYLVKRTGEKVFLECVQDMDHENMFWYRQDPGLGLRLIYFSYDVKMKEKGDIPEGYSVSREKKERFSLILESASTNQTSMYLCASSLPPPGDTQYFGPGTRLTVL.

This clone was observed a handful of times. The V and J genes are TRBV6-6 and TRBJ1-2; 7 bases align to TRBD1. The CDR3 consists of 14 residues. With V trimmed by 7 bases and J by 4 bases, 9 bases remained unmatched. From germline, CDR1 is MNHNY and CDR2 SVGAGI (reference sequence). This chain's CDR3 is CASKRQGEVYGYTF. CDR3 nucleotide sequence: TGTGCCAGCAAACGACAGGGAGAGGTCTATGGCTACACCTTC.

The chain joins TRBV11-3 to TRBJ2-1; 7 bases fit TRBD1. With 5 bases clipped from V and 2 bases from J, the junction kept 6 bases outside the gene matches. Germline V gene data show CDR1 as SGHNT and CDR2 as YENEEA. The CDR3 contains 15 residues. CDR3 DNA: TGTGCCAGCAGCCCCGGGACAGCCGCCTACAATGAGCAGTTCTTC. It specifies CASSPGTAAYNEQFF.

This clone has just a few counts. V usage is TRBV25-1 and J usage is TRBJ1-2; weak D call: TRBD1 (6 bases). The CDR3 is 15 amino acids. Germline V gene data show CDR1 as MGHDK and CDR2 as SYGVNS. V lost 1 base and J 6 bases, leaving 15 bases between the germline ends. The CDR3 loop is CASSESVTGLDGYTF. CDR3 nucleotide sequence: TGTGCCAGCAGTGAATCGGTGACAGGCCTCGATGGCTACACCTTC.